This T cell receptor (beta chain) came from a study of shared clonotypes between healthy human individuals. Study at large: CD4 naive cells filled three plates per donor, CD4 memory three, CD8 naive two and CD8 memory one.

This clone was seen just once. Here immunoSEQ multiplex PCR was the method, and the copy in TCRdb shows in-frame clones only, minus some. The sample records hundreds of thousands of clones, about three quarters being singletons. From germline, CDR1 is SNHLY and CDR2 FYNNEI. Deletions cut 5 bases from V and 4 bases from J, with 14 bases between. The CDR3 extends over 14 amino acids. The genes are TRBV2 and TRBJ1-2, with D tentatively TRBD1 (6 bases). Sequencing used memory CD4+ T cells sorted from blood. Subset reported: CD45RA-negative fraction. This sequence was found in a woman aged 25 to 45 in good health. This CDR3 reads CASSSLDRTYGYTF. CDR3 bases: TGTGCCAGCAGTTCCTTAGACAGGACCTATGGCTACACCTTC.